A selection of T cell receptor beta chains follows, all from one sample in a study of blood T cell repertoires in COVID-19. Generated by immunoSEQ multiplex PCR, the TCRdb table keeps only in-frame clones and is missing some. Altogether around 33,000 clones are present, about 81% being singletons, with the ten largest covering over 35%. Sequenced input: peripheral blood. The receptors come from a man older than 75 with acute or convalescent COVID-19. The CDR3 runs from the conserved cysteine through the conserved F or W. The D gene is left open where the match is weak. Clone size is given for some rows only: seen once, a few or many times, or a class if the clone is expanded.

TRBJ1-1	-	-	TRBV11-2	TGTGCCAGCAGCTTTACAGGGAGGAACACTGAAGCTTTCTTT	CASSFTGRNTEAFF
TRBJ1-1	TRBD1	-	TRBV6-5	TGTGCCAGCAGCCCCTGGGGACAGAGCGAAGCTTTCTTT	CASSPWGQSEAFF
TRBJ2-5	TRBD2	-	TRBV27	TGTGCCAGCAGTTCGGGACTAGCGGAAGAGACCCAGTACTTC	CASSSGLAEETQYF
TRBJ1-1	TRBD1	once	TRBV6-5	TGTGCCAGCAGTTACGTGGGACAGGGGGCAGTTGAAGCTTTCTTT	CASSYVGQGAVEAFF
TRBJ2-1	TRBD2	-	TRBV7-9	TGTGCCAGCAGCCAACGACTAGCGGGGGCTCTACATGAGCAGTTCTTC	CASSQRLAGALHEQFF
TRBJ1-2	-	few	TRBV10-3	TGTGCCATCAGTGAGTCAGCGGGACGGGGCTACACCTTC	CAISESAGRGYTF
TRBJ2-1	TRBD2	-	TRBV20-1	TGCAGTGCTAGTCACGTAGCGGGGGTTCGCAATGAGCAGTTCTTC	CSASHVAGVRNEQFF
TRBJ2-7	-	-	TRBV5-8	TGTGCCAGCAGCTTGGAGGGGGGGTACGAGCAGTACTTC	CASSLEGGYEQYF
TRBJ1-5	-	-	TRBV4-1	TGCGCCAGCAGCCAAGATAGGCAGGGGCATCAGCCCCAGCATTTT	CASSQDRQGHQPQHF
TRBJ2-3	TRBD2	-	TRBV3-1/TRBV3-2	TGTGCCAGCAGCCAAGCTCCGGGGGGGTATGATACGCAGTATTTT	CASSQAPGGYDTQYF
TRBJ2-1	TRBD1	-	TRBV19	TGTGCCAGTAGGGGACAGGGGGATTACAATGAGCAGTTCTTC	CASRGQGDYNEQFF
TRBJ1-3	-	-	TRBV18	TGTGCCAGCTCACCATACTCGACAGACTCTGGAAACACCATATATTTT	CASSPYSTDSGNTIYF
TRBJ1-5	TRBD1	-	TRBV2	TGTGCCAGCAGGGAGGACAGGGGCCATCAGCCCCAGCATTTT	CASREDRGHQPQHF
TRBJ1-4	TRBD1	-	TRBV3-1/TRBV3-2	TGTGCCAGCAGCCGACAGGGGAGAATCGAAAAACTGTTTTTT	CASSRQGRIEKLFF
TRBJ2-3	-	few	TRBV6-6	TGTGCCAGCAGTCCCCGTGATACGCAGTATTTT	CASSPRDTQYF
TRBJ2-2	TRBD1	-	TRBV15	TGTGCCACCAGCAGAGATTATGGAAGGGGGCAGGCCGGGGAGCTGTTTTTT	CATSRDYGRGQAGELFF
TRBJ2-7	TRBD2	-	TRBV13	TGTGCCAGCAGCTCACAGACGGGGGGTTCCTACGAGCAGTACTTC	CASSSQTGGSYEQYF
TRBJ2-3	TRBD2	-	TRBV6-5	TGTGCCACGGGACTAGCGGGGGGGCGTGCAGATACGCAGTATTTT	CATGLAGGRADTQYF
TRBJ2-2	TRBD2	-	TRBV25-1	TGTGCCAGCAGCTCGTCCCGGGCGGGGGGGAACACCGGGGAGCTGTTTTTT	CASSSSRAGGNTGELFF
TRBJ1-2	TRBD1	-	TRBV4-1	TGCGCCAGCAGCCAAGATAGAGCCGGGACAGGAGTTTCGGCCTATGGCTACACCTTC	CASSQDRAGTGVSAYGYTF
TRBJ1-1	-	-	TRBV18	TGTGCCAGCTCACCCGGGACTGACACTGAAGCTTTCTTT	CASSPGTDTEAFF
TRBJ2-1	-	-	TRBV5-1	TGCGCCAGCAGCTTGGCCGGGGACAACTACAATGAGCAGTTCTTC	CASSLAGDNYNEQFF
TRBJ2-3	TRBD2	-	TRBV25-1	TGTGCCAGCAGTGAGCTAGCGGGGGCAGGGGATACGCAGTATTTT	CASSELAGAGDTQYF
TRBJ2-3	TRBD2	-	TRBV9	TGTGCCAGCAGCACTCGACTAGCGGGGGGAGATACGCAGTATTTT	CASSTRLAGGDTQYF
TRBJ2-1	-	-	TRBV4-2	TGTGCCAGCAGCCACCGTCCGGGGGACGGGCAGTTCTTC	CASSHRPGDGQFF
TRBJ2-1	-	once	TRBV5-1	TGCGCCAGCGCCCTCGACAGCTCCTACAATGAGCAGTTCTTC	CASALDSSYNEQFF
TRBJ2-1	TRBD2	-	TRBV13	TGTGCCAGCAGCTTTAAAGCGGGGGGGCCACCGTTCTTC	CASSFKAGGPPFF
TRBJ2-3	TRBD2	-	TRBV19	TGTGCCAGTGGACTAGCGGCAGATACGCAGTATTTT	CASGLAADTQYF
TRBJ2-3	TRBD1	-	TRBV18	TGTGCCAGCTCACTCCGGACAGGGGAGGCAGATACGCAGTATTTT	CASSLRTGEADTQYF